This T cell receptor (beta chain) was profiled in a study of blood T cell repertoires in COVID-19. Recruitment covered some 25 US areas and drew participants whose ages spanned about 18 to 95 years. The protocol was immunoSEQ multiplex PCR, while the TCRdb copy is restricted to in-frame clones and leaves out a portion. The table records about 57,000 clones, 80% to 90% of them present only once. The CDR3 loop spans 16 amino acids. In germline, CDR1 is SEHNR, CDR2 FQNEAQ (reference sequence). V was cut by 8 bases and J by 1 base, with 20 bases left in between. The TCR sequence derives from a woman aged 40-49 years with acute COVID-19. The sequenced sample consisted of PBMCs or T cells enriched from blood (not recorded which). This chain connects TRBV7-9 to TRBJ1-1; possibly TRBD1 for D (5 bases). The CDR3 DNA reads as TGTGCCAGCCTAGATGGGGCCCAAAGCTGGAACACTGAAGCTTTCTTT. Amino acid sequence: CASLDGAQSWNTEAFF.